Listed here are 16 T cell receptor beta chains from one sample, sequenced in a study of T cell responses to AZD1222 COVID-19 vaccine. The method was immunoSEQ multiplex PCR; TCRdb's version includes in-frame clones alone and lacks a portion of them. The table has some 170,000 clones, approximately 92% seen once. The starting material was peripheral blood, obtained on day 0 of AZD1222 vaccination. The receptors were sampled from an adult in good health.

The CDR3 region is CASSKGGRLF. The CDR3 coding sequence is TGTGCCAGCAGCAAAGGTGGACGCCTCTTT. J is TRBJ1-1 and V is TRBV21-1. TRBV21-1 is a listed pseudogene. The CDR3 consists of 10 residues.

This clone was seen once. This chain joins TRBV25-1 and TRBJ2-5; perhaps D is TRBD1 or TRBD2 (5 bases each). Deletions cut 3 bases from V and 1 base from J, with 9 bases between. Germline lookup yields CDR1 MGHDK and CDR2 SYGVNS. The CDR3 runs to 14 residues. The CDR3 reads CASSDAGTQETQYF. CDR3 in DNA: TGTGCCAGCAGTGACGCCGGGACCCAAGAGACCCAGTACTTC.

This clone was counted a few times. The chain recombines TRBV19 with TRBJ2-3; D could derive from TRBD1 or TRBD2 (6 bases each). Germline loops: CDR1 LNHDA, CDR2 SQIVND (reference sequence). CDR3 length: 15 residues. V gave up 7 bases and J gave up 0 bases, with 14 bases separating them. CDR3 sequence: CASNTGAFSTDTQYF. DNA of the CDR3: TGTGCCAGTAACACGGGGGCTTTTAGCACAGATACGCAGTATTTT.

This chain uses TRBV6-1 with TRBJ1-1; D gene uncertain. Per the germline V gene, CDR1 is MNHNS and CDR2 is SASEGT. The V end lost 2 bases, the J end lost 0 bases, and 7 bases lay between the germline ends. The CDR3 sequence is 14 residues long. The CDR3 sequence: CASSEQVMNTEAFF. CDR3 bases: TGTGCCAGCAGTGAACAGGTCATGAACACTGAAGCTTTCTTT.

In DNA, the CDR3 is TGTGCCAGCAGCCCCCAGGGGGCTAGGGGAAACACCATATATTTT. This gives the protein CASSPQGARGNTIYF. The chain has TRBV3-1 (or the pseudogene TRBV3-2) and TRBJ1-3; TRBD1 matches at 8 bases. The CDR3 has 15 amino acids. Germline V gives CDR1 LGHDT, CDR2 YNNKEL (reference sequence). The ends lost 4 bases at V and 4 bases at J; junction bases unmatched: 6.

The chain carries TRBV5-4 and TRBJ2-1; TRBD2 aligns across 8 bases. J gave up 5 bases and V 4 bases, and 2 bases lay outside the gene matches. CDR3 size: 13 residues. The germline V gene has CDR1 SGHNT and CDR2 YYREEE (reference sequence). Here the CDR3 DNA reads TGTGCCAGCAGCAGCGGGGGACACAATGAGCAGTTCTTC. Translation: CASSSGGHNEQFF.

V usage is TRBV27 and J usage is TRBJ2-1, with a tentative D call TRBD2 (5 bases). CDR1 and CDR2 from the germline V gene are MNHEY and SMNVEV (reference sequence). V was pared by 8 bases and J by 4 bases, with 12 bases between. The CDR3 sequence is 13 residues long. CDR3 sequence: CASGATGYNEQFF. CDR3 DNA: TGTGCCAGCGGCGCCACGGGGTACAATGAGCAGTTCTTC.

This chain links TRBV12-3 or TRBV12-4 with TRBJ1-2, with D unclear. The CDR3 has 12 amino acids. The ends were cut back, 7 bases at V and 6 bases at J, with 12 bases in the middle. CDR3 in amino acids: CASMEGPDGYTF. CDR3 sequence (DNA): TGTGCCAGCATGGAAGGACCAGATGGCTACACCTTC.

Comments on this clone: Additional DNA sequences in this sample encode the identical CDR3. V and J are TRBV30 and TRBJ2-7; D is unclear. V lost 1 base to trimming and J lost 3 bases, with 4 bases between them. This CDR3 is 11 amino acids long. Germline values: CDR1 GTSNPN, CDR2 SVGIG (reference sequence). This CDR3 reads CAWSASYEQYF. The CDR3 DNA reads TGTGCCTGGAGTGCCAGCTACGAGCAGTACTTC. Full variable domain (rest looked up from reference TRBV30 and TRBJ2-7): SQTIHQWPATLVQPVGSPLSLECTVEGTSNPNLYWYRQAAGRGLQLLFYSVGIGQISSEVPQNLSASRPQDRQFILSSKKLLLSDSGFYLCAWSASYEQYFGPGTRLTVT.

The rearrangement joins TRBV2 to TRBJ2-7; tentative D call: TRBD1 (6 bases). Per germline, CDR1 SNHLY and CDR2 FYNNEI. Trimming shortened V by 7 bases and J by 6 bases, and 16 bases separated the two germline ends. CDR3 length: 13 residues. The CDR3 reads CASKGGEKGEQYF. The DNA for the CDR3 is TGTGCCAGCAAAGGGGGAGAGAAGGGCGAGCAGTACTTC.

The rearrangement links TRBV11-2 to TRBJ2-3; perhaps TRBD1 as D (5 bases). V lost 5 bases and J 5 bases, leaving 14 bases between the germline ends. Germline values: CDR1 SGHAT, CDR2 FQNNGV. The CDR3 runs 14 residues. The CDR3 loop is CASSLGQGGDTQYF. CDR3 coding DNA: TGTGCCAGCAGCCTCGGGCAGGGTGGAGATACGCAGTATTTT. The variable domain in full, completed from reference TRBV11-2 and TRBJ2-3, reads EAGVAQSPRYKIIEKRQSVAFWCNPISGHATLYWYQQILGQGPKLLIQFQNNGVVDDSQLPKDRFSAERLKGVDSTLKIQPAKLEDSAVYLCASSLGQGGDTQYFGPGTRLTVL.

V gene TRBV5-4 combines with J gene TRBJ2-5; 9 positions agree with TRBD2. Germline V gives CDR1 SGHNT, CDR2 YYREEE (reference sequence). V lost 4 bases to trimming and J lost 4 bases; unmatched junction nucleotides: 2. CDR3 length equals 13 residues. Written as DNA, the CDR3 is TGTGCCAGCAGCCCAGCGGGAGGAGAGACCCAGTACTTC. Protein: CASSPAGGETQYF.

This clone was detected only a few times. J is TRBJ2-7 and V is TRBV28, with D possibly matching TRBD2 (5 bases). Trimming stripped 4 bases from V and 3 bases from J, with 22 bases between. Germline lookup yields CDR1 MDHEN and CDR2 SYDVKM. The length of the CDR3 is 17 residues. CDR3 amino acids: CASSSPTGIVDYYEQYF. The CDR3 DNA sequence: TGTGCCAGCAGTTCCCCGACCGGGATAGTGGATTACTACGAGCAGTACTTC.

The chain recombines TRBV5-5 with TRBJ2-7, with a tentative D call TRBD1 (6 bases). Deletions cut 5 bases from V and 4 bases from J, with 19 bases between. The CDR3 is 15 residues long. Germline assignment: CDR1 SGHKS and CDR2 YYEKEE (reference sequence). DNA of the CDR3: TGTGCCAGCAGTCTAGGACAGAGCCTAGGGTACGAGCAGTACTTC. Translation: CASSLGQSLGYEQYF.

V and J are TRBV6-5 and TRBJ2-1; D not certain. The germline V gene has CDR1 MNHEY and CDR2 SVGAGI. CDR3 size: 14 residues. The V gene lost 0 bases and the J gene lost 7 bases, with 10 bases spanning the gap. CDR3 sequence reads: CASSYSARTNEQFF. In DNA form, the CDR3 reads TGTGCCAGCAGTTACTCCGCCAGGACGAATGAGCAGTTCTTC.

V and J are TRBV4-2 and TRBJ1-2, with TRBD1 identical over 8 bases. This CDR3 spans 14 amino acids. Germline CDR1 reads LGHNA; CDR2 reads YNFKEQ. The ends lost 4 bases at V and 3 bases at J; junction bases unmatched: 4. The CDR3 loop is CASSRQGADYGYTF. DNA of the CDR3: TGTGCCAGCAGCCGGCAGGGGGCGGACTATGGCTACACCTTC.